A selection of T cell receptor beta chains follows, all from one sample in a study of T cells in tuberculosis. Measured with immunoSEQ multiplex PCR; TCRdb has only the in-frame clones, and not every one. The sample consists of some 49,000 clones, roughly 96% of them appearing once. The sample was PBMCs, taken at tuberculosis diagnosis. The source is an adult with tuberculosis. Both conserved end residues are part of each CDR3. The order of the fields is J gene, D gene, clone size, V gene, CDR3 DNA, CDR3 protein. D genes are given only for firm matches. Size values are once, few and many counts, or a class for expanded clones, and some rows have none.

j_call: TRBJ2-3
d_call: TRBD2
clone_size: .
v_call: TRBV29-1
cdr3_nt: TGCAGCGTTGGCCCACTAGCGGGAGGGCCTGATACGCAGTATTTT
cdr3_aa: CSVGPLAGGPDTQYF

j_call: TRBJ1-2
d_call: TRBD1
clone_size: .
v_call: TRBV19
cdr3_nt: TGTGCCAGTAGTCCCGGGACAGCAAACTATGGCTACACCTTC
cdr3_aa: CASSPGTANYGYTF

j_call: TRBJ1-1
d_call: .
clone_size: .
v_call: TRBV2
cdr3_nt: TGTGCCAGCAGTGAATTCCACGGGGGTGAAGCTTTCTTT
cdr3_aa: CASSEFHGGEAFF

j_call: TRBJ2-7
d_call: TRBD1
clone_size: .
v_call: TRBV10-3
cdr3_nt: TGTGCCATCAGCCAGGGACAGATCTACGAGCAGTACTTC
cdr3_aa: CAISQGQIYEQYF

j_call: TRBJ1-5
d_call: .
clone_size: .
v_call: TRBV19
cdr3_nt: TGTGCCAGTACCCCACCTATCCCGGGAACCAATCAGCCCCAGCATTTT
cdr3_aa: CASTPPIPGTNQPQHF

j_call: TRBJ1-1
d_call: TRBD1
clone_size: .
v_call: TRBV6-1
cdr3_nt: TGTGCCAGCAGTGGGACAGGGTATTCTACAGCTTTCTTT
cdr3_aa: CASSGTGYSTAFF

j_call: TRBJ2-7
d_call: .
clone_size: once
v_call: TRBV28
cdr3_nt: TGTGCCAGCAGTTCTTCTACCTACGAGCAGTACTTC
cdr3_aa: CASSSSTYEQYF

j_call: TRBJ2-7
d_call: TRBD2
clone_size: once
v_call: TRBV19
cdr3_nt: TGTGCCAGTAGTCGAACCGCGGGACTAGCGGCAGCCTACGAGCAGTACTTC
cdr3_aa: CASSRTAGLAAAYEQYF

j_call: TRBJ2-1
d_call: .
clone_size: .
v_call: TRBV5-1
cdr3_nt: TGCGCCAGCAGCTTGGCCGTTAGCAGCTACAATGAGCAGTTCTTC
cdr3_aa: CASSLAVSSYNEQFF

j_call: TRBJ1-2
d_call: .
clone_size: once
v_call: TRBV25-1
cdr3_nt: TGTGCCAGCAGTGAGGCAGGGGTCGGGTATGGCTACACCTTC
cdr3_aa: CASSEAGVGYGYTF

j_call: TRBJ1-4
d_call: TRBD1
clone_size: .
v_call: TRBV9
cdr3_nt: TGTGCCAGCAGCGTAAGTGGGACAGGGGCAACTAATGAAAAACTGTTTTTT
cdr3_aa: CASSVSGTGATNEKLFF

j_call: TRBJ2-7
d_call: TRBD2
clone_size: .
v_call: TRBV6-6
cdr3_nt: TGTGCCAGCACAATTTCGGCGGGAGGGCCACGCGAGCAGTACTTC
cdr3_aa: CASTISAGGPREQYF

j_call: TRBJ2-7
d_call: TRBD1
clone_size: .
v_call: TRBV18
cdr3_nt: TGTGCCAGCTCACCAGGACAGGGGGGAGGCGAGCAGTACTTC
cdr3_aa: CASSPGQGGGEQYF

j_call: TRBJ1-2
d_call: .
clone_size: .
v_call: TRBV7-2
cdr3_nt: TGTGCCAGCAGCTCCAAGGCGGGGGTATCCTATGGCTACACCTTC
cdr3_aa: CASSSKAGVSYGYTF

j_call: TRBJ2-3
d_call: TRBD1
clone_size: once
v_call: TRBV7-9
cdr3_nt: TGTGCCAGCAGGCCGACAGGGATAAGGACAGATACGCAGTATTTT
cdr3_aa: CASRPTGIRTDTQYF

j_call: TRBJ2-1
d_call: TRBD2
clone_size: .
v_call: TRBV5-1
cdr3_nt: TGCGCCAGCAGCTCCGGACTAGCGGGACGGAATGAGCAGTTCTTC
cdr3_aa: CASSSGLAGRNEQFF

j_call: TRBJ2-3
d_call: .
clone_size: .
v_call: TRBV5-1
cdr3_nt: TGCGCCAGCAGCTTTTACCGAGGAAGGACAGAGGATACGCAGTATTTT
cdr3_aa: CASSFYRGRTEDTQYF

j_call: TRBJ1-3
d_call: TRBD1
clone_size: .
v_call: TRBV9
cdr3_nt: TGTGCCAGCGCCAGGGACAGCTCTGGAAACACCATATATTTT
cdr3_aa: CASARDSSGNTIYF

j_call: TRBJ1-4
d_call: .
clone_size: .
v_call: TRBV11-2
cdr3_nt: TGTGCCAGCAGCTCTGGACAGACCCTTAAGAATGAAAAACTGTTTTTT
cdr3_aa: CASSSGQTLKNEKLFF

j_call: TRBJ2-7
d_call: TRBD2
clone_size: .
v_call: TRBV5-1
cdr3_nt: TGCGCCAGCAGCTTAGGGTGGCTAGCGGGATCCTACGAGCAGTACTTC
cdr3_aa: CASSLGWLAGSYEQYF

j_call: TRBJ1-5
d_call: TRBD1
clone_size: once
v_call: TRBV19
cdr3_nt: TGTGCCACCAGGGACAGAGGCAATCAGCCCCAGCATTTT
cdr3_aa: CATRDRGNQPQHF

j_call: TRBJ2-1
d_call: .
clone_size: .
v_call: TRBV6-5
cdr3_nt: TGTGCCAGCAGTTTGGAGGTCCCCGGGCCCGCTGAGCAGTTCTTC
cdr3_aa: CASSLEVPGPAEQFF

j_call: TRBJ2-7
d_call: TRBD1
clone_size: .
v_call: TRBV29-1
cdr3_nt: TGCAGCGTTAGGTTTAGGGGACAGGGGACAGTCGAGCAGTACTTC
cdr3_aa: CSVRFRGQGTVEQYF

j_call: TRBJ2-1
d_call: TRBD2
clone_size: .
v_call: TRBV25-1
cdr3_nt: TGTGCCAGCAGTGACGGGACTAGCTTCCACAATGAGCAGTTCTTC
cdr3_aa: CASSDGTSFHNEQFF

j_call: TRBJ2-5
d_call: TRBD1
clone_size: .
v_call: TRBV6-5
cdr3_nt: TGTGCCAGCAGCCGAGGACAGGTGTGGACTCAGACCCAGTACTTC
cdr3_aa: CASSRGQVWTQTQYF

j_call: TRBJ2-7
d_call: .
clone_size: .
v_call: TRBV19
cdr3_nt: TGTGCCAGTAGTAGCCACAGGGTCATACACTACGAGCAGTACTTC
cdr3_aa: CASSSHRVIHYEQYF

j_call: TRBJ2-5
d_call: .
clone_size: .
v_call: TRBV9
cdr3_nt: TGTGCCAGCAGCGAGGGGCTAAACAGGGAGACCCAGTACTTC
cdr3_aa: CASSEGLNRETQYF

j_call: TRBJ1-1
d_call: TRBD1
clone_size: .
v_call: TRBV4-2
cdr3_nt: TGTGCCAGCAGCCAAGAGGGACAGGGGTTTGAAGCTTTCTTT
cdr3_aa: CASSQEGQGFEAFF

j_call: TRBJ2-1
d_call: .
clone_size: .
v_call: TRBV6-5
cdr3_nt: TGTGCCAGCAGTTATGGGACTCCTCGGAATGAGCAGTTCTTC
cdr3_aa: CASSYGTPRNEQFF